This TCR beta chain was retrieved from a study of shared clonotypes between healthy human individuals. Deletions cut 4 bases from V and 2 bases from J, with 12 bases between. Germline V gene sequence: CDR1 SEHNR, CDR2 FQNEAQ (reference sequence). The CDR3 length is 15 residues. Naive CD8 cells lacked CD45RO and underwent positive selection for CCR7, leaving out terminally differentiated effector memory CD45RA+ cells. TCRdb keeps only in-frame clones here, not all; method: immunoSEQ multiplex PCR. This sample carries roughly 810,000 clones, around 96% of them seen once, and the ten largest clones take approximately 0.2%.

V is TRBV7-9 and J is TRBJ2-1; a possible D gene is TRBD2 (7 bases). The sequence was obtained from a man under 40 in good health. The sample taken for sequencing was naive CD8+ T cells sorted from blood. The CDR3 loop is CASSSSGDTYNEQFF. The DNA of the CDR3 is TGTGCCAGCAGCTCCAGCGGGGACACCTACAATGAGCAGTTCTTC.